Listed below are T cell receptor beta chains from one sample, sequenced in a study of T cell responses to AZD1222 COVID-19 vaccine. Method: immunoSEQ multiplex PCR; TCRdb's copy keeps in-frame clones and lacks some. The sample comprises some 120,000 clones, roughly 86% of which are singletons, and under 3% rests with the top ten. The sample was peripheral blood, taken 28 days after the second AZD1222 dose. The origin of the receptors is an adult who received the AZD1222 COVID-19 vaccine. Each CDR3 is given with its conserved first and last residue. The D gene is left open where the match is weak. Expanded clones are given a class, and other clones once, few, many or no size at all.

>TRBD1|TRBV28|TRBJ1-2|.
CAAATGGVGFYGYTF
TGTGCCGCCGCGACAGGGGGCGTAGGTTTCTATGGCTACACCTTC
>TRBD1|TRBV7-9|TRBJ1-2|.
CASSTGTGGVLAGYTF
TGTGCCAGCAGCACCGGAACAGGGGGCGTTTTGGCTGGCTACACCTTC
>.|TRBV4-3|TRBJ1-1|few
CASSQDGERAEAFF
TGCGCCAGCAGCCAAGATGGGGAGCGGGCTGAAGCTTTCTTT
>.|TRBV15|TRBJ1-3|.
CATSRDLGPRGQWRNTIYF
TGTGCCACCAGCAGAGATCTTGGCCCGCGAGGGCAGTGGAGAAACACCATATATTTT
>TRBD2|TRBV4-2|TRBJ2-3|.
CASSQTSGGADTQYF
TGTGCCAGCAGCCAGACTAGCGGGGGGGCAGATACGCAGTATTTT
>TRBD1|TRBV24-1|TRBJ1-1|.
CATSESGQGWGMNTEAFF
TGTGCCACCAGTGAGTCGGGACAGGGGTGGGGGATGAACACTGAAGCTTTCTTT
>.|TRBV5-1|TRBJ1-2|.
CASSLGVSFYGYTF
TGCGCCAGCAGCTTGGGGGTCAGCTTCTATGGCTACACCTTC
>.|TRBV7-2|TRBJ1-5|few
CASSIGSLSNQPQHF
TGTGCCAGCAGCATCGGAAGCCTTAGCAATCAGCCCCAGCATTTT
>.|TRBV3-1/TRBV3-2|TRBJ2-7|.
CASSQSTYEQYF
TGTGCCAGCAGCCAATCTACCTACGAGCAGTACTTC
>.|TRBV7-9|TRBJ2-3|.
CASSLVSRGITDTQYF
TGTGCCAGCAGCTTAGTTTCAAGGGGGATCACAGATACGCAGTATTTT
>TRBD1|TRBV20-1|TRBJ2-5|.
CSASSRDRLETQYF
TGCAGTGCTAGTTCTCGGGACAGGTTGGAGACCCAGTACTTC
>TRBD1|TRBV19|TRBJ1-4|once
CASSIPGQGNEKLFF
TGTGCCAGTAGTATCCCGGGACAGGGGAATGAAAAACTGTTTTTT
>.|TRBV7-9|TRBJ1-1|.
CASSLAPGMNTEAFF
TGTGCCAGCAGCTTAGCGCCAGGCATGAACACTGAAGCTTTCTTT
>.|TRBV30|TRBJ2-1|.
CAWSVHMSLNEQFF
TGTGCCTGGAGTGTCCACATGTCCCTTAATGAGCAGTTCTTC
>.|TRBV5-6|TRBJ1-3|.
CASSLGTYSGNTIYF
TGTGCCAGCAGCCTGGGGACCTACTCTGGAAACACCATATATTTT
>.|TRBV4-1|TRBJ2-5|.
CASSRSSGDQETQYF
TGCGCCAGCAGCCGCTCCTCCGGGGATCAAGAGACCCAGTACTTC
>.|TRBV5-1|TRBJ1-2|.
CASSLQGSYGYTF
TGCGCCAGCAGCTTGCAGGGAAGCTATGGCTACACCTTC
>.|TRBV11-2|TRBJ1-5|.
CASSLRRINQPQHF
TGTGCCAGCAGCTTAAGACGGATCAATCAGCCCCAGCATTTT
>.|TRBV7-9|TRBJ2-1|.
CASSLSGQQFF
TGTGCCAGCAGCTTGTCAGGGCAGCAGTTCTTC
>.|TRBV18|TRBJ1-1|.
CASSPTRGRMNTEAFF
TGTGCCAGCTCACCAACGAGGGGTCGAATGAACACTGAAGCTTTCTTT
>.|TRBV4-2|TRBJ2-2|.
CASSQSSVDGELFF
TGTGCCAGCAGCCAATCATCAGTTGACGGGGAGCTGTTTTTT
>TRBD1|TRBV3-1/TRBV3-2|TRBJ1-5|.
CASSQGQSGPQHF
TGTGCCAGCAGCCAGGGACAGTCTGGGCCCCAGCATTTT
>TRBD1|TRBV2|TRBJ2-7|few
CASRDRAREQYF
TGTGCCAGCAGAGACAGGGCAAGGGAGCAGTACTTC
>.|TRBV18|TRBJ2-3|.
CASSPDSPRTDTQYF
TGTGCCAGCTCTCCTGACAGTCCACGCACAGATACGCAGTATTTT
>TRBD1|TRBV10-1|TRBJ1-1|few
CASSYRDSENTEAFF
TGCGCCAGCAGCTACCGGGACAGCGAGAACACTGAAGCTTTCTTT
>.|TRBV29-1|TRBJ2-3|.
CSVESISTDTQYF
TGCAGCGTTGAAAGCATAAGCACAGATACGCAGTATTTT
>TRBD2|TRBV11-2|TRBJ2-5|.
CASSTGLAGGQETQYF
TGTGCCAGCAGCACGGGACTAGCGGGGGGGCAAGAGACCCAGTACTTC
>.|TRBV2|TRBJ2-4|.
CASSFNPGHRGDIQYF
TGTGCCAGCAGTTTTAATCCGGGACACCGAGGGGACATTCAGTACTTC
>.|TRBV19|TRBJ1-1|.
CASSMERNTEAFF
TGTGCCAGTAGTATGGAGCGGAACACTGAAGCTTTCTTT
>.|TRBV9|TRBJ2-3|.
CASSVRELYGDTQYF
TGTGCCAGCAGCGTAAGGGAGTTATATGGAGATACGCAGTATTTT
>.|TRBV5-1|TRBJ2-7|.
CASSLAGVIEQYF
TGCGCCAGCAGCTTGGCGGGGGTGATCGAGCAGTACTTC
>.|TRBV27|TRBJ2-3|.
CASSPWRGADTQYF
TGTGCCAGCAGTCCTTGGAGAGGCGCAGATACGCAGTATTTT
>.|TRBV7-2|TRBJ1-1|few
CASSQLRTEAFF
TGTGCCAGCAGCCAACTTAGGACTGAAGCTTTCTTT
>TRBD1|TRBV7-2|TRBJ1-1|.
CASSSQRTGGAGLIHFF
TGTGCCAGCAGCTCACAAAGGACAGGGGGCGCGGGTCTTATTCATTTCTTT
>TRBD1|TRBV30|TRBJ1-4|.
CAWSVKQGNNEKLFF
TGTGCCTGGAGTGTCAAACAGGGGAATAATGAAAAACTGTTTTTT
>TRBD1|TRBV28|TRBJ2-5|.
CASRDRVRETQYF
TGTGCCAGCCGGGACAGGGTTCGCGAGACCCAGTACTTC
>.|TRBV6-6|TRBJ2-7|.
CASSQTERQYF
TGTGCCAGCAGTCAGACAGAACGTCAGTACTTC
>.|TRBV18|TRBJ2-6|.
CASSPSWTDSGANVLTF
TGTGCCAGCTCACCTTCTTGGACAGACTCTGGGGCCAACGTCCTGACTTTC
>TRBD2|TRBV28|TRBJ2-1|.
CASSIAGHSYNEQFF
TGTGCCAGCAGTATAGCGGGACACTCCTACAATGAGCAGTTCTTC
>.|TRBV5-1|TRBJ1-4|.
CASSLEPAANEKLFF
TGCGCCAGCAGCTTGGAGCCGGCGGCTAATGAAAAACTGTTTTTT
>.|TRBV6-1|TRBJ2-2|.
CASSESATGELFF
TGTGCCAGCAGTGAGTCGGCCACCGGGGAGCTGTTTTTT
>TRBD1|TRBV28|TRBJ1-2|.
CASRRTGTGGSYGYTF
TGTGCCAGCAGACGAACCGGGACAGGGGGCTCCTATGGCTACACCTTC
>TRBD1|TRBV5-1|TRBJ2-1|.
CASSLVQGAYNEQFF
TGCGCCAGCAGCTTGGTCCAGGGGGCATACAATGAGCAGTTCTTC
>.|TRBV7-9|TRBJ1-1|.
CASSLVRNTEAFF
TGTGCCAGCAGCTTAGTTCGGAACACTGAAGCTTTCTTT
>.|TRBV5-5|TRBJ1-1|.
CASTRNSSLRAGDTEAFF
TGTGCCAGCACCCGCAACTCCTCCCTGCGGGCAGGGGACACTGAAGCTTTCTTT
>.|TRBV4-3|TRBJ2-2|few
CASSRGAQATGELFF
TGCGCCAGCAGCCGGGGGGCCCAGGCCACCGGGGAGCTGTTTTTT
>.|TRBV28|TRBJ2-1|.
CASSLVGRDEQFF
TGTGCCAGCAGTTTAGTGGGGCGCGATGAGCAGTTCTTC
>.|TRBV5-1|TRBJ1-1|few
CASSLSGQLNTEAFF
TGCGCCAGCAGCTTGTCGGGACAACTGAACACTGAAGCTTTCTTT
>.|TRBV5-6|TRBJ1-2|.
CASSNSGNYGYTF
TGTGCCAGCAGCAACTCAGGAAACTATGGCTACACCTTC
>.|TRBV30|TRBJ1-1|.
CAWRQGQTEAFF
TGTGCCTGGAGACAAGGACAAACTGAAGCTTTCTTT
>.|TRBV19|TRBJ2-2|.
CASSITNRVDGELFF
TGTGCCAGTAGTATAACGAACAGGGTGGACGGGGAGCTGTTTTTT
>.|TRBV10-3|TRBJ1-4|.
CAIGPGLEKLFF
TGTGCCATCGGTCCTGGCCTTGAAAAACTGTTTTTT
>.|TRBV19|TRBJ1-1|.
CASRPSRSGNTEAFF
TGTGCCAGTAGACCCTCGAGGTCCGGAAACACTGAAGCTTTCTTT
>TRBD1|TRBV4-3|TRBJ1-4|.
CASSTTGGREKLFF
TGCGCCAGCAGCACAACAGGGGGTCGGGAAAAACTGTTTTTT
>TRBD1|TRBV6-5|TRBJ1-2|.
CASSLSGTANYGYTF
TGTGCCAGCAGTTTATCCGGGACAGCTAACTATGGCTACACCTTC